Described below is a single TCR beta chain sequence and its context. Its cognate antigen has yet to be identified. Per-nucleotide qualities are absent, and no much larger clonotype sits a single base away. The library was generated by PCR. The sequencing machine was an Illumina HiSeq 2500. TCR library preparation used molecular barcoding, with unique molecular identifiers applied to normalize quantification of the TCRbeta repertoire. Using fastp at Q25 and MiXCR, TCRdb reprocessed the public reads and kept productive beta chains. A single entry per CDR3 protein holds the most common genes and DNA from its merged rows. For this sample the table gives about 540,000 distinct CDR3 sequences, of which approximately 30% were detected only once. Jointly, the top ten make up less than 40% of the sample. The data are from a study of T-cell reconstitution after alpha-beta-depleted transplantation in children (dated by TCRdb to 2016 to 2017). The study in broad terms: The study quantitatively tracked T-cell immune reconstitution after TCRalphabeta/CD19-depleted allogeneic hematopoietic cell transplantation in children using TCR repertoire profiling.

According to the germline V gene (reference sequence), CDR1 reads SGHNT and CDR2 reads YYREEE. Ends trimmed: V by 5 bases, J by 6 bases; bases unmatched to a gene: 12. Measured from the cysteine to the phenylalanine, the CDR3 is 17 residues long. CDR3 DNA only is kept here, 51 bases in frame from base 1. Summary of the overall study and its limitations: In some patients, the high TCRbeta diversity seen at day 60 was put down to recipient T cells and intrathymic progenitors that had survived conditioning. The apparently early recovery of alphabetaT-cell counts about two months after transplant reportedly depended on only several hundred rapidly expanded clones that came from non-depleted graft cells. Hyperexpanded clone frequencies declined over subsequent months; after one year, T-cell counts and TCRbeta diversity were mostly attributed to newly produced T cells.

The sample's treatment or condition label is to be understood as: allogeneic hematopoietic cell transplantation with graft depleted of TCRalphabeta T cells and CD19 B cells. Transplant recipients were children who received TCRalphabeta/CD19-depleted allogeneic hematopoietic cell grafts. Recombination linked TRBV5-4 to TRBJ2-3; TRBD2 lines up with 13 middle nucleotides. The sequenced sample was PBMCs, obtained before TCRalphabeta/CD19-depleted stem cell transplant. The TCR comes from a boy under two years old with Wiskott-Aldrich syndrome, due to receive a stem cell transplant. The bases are TGTGCCAGCAGGGCTGCACTACTAGCGGGAGGGGCTGATACGCAGTATTTT. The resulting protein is CASRAALLAGGADTQYF.